Given below is one T cell receptor (beta chain) in context. The sample comes from a study of siplizumab effects on memory and regulatory T cells. The assay was immunoSEQ multiplex PCR, and TCRdb's table has in-frame clones only and misses some. The sample has over 90,000 clones, 80% to 95% seen once; the top ten hold about 1.1%. From germline, CDR1 is SGHTS and CDR2 YDEGEE. Losses at the gene ends were 5 bases for V and 2 bases for J; bases not matched to a gene: 4. The CDR3 loop spans 14 amino acids. The sample consisted of CD4+ T cells sorted from blood. V is TRBV5-8 and J is TRBJ2-1; 7 nucleotides match TRBD2. This sequence originates from a human donor in good health. The DNA of the CDR3 is TGTGCCAGCAGAACAAGCGGGACCTACAATGAGCAGTTCTTC. It encodes CASRTSGTYNEQFF.